This T cell receptor (beta chain) was recovered during a study of T cells in tuberculosis. Study overall: IGRA-negative adolescents, IGRA-positive adolescents with latent tuberculosis and adults with active tuberculosis formed this South African cohort. Study findings and constraints: Active tuberculosis cases were adults; controls were adolescents. Shorter CDR3-alpha in active tuberculosis partly drove smaller distances.

The germline V gene has CDR1 SGHAT and CDR2 FQNNGV. This CDR3 has 13 amino acids. V dropped 4 bases and J dropped 1 base, with 7 bases sitting between them. Latent tuberculosis screening used tuberculin skin test and IGRA at entry. TCRdb keeps only in-frame clones here, not all; method: immunoSEQ multiplex PCR. The table has 20,000 to 25,000 clones, approximately 94% seen once; the top ten hold roughly a sixth. Comments on this clone: Its antigen is as yet unknown.

This chain links TRBV11-2 with TRBJ1-1; no clear D gene. This clonotype was obtained from a donor aged 10-29 years with latent tuberculosis or without tuberculosis infection. Some clones in this sample may be carry-over from other donors' samples. The specimen sequenced was PBMCs. The CDR3 sequence is CASSSNKNTEAFF. CDR3 bases: TGTGCCAGCAGCTCCAACAAGAACACTGAAGCTTTCTTT. The complete variable domain, with remaining parts taken from reference TRBV11-2 and TRBJ1-1, reads EAGVAQSPRYKIIEKRQSVAFWCNPISGHATLYWYQQILGQGPKLLIQFQNNGVVDDSQLPKDRFSAERLKGVDSTLKIQPAKLEDSAVYLCASSSNKNTEAFFGQGTRLTVV.